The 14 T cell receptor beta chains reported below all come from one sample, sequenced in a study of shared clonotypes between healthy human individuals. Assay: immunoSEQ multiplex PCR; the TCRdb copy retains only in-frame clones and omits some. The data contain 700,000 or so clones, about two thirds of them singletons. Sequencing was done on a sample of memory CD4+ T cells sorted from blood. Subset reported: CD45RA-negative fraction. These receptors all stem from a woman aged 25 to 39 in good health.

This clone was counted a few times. The CDR3 loop is CASSPGQGRPYEQYF. The CDR3 DNA reads TGTGCCAGCTCACCCGGACAAGGCAGGCCCTACGAGCAGTACTTC. The V and J genes are TRBV18 and TRBJ2-7; maybe TRBD1 (5 bases). V gave up 3 bases and J gave up 2 bases, with 14 bases separating them. Germline values: CDR1 KGHSH, CDR2 LQKENI. This CDR3 comprises 15 residues.

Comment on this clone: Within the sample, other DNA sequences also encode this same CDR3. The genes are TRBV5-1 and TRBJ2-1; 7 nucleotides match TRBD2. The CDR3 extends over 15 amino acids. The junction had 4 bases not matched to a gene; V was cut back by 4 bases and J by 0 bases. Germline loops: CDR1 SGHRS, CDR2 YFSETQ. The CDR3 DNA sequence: TGCGCCAGCAGCACATCTAGCGGCTCCTACAATGAGCAGTTCTTC. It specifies CASSTSSGSYNEQFF.

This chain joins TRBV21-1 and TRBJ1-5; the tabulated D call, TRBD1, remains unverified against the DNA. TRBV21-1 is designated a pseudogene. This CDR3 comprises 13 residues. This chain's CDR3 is CASGPYSNQPQHF. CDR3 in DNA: TGTGCCAGCGGCCCTTATAGCAATCAGCCCCAGCATTTT.

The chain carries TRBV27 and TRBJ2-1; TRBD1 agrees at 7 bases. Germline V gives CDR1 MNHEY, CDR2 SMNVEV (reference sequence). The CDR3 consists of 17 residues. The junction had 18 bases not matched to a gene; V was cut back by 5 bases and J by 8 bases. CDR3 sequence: CASSPRRGRSGSHEQFF. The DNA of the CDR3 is TGTGCCAGCAGTCCCCGCAGGGGGAGATCGGGTAGTCATGAGCAGTTCTTC.

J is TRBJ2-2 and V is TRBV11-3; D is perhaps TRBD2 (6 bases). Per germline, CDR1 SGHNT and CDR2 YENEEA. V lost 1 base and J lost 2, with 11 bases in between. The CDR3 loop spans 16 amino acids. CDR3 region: CASSLASGFNTGELFF. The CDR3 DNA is TGTGCCAGCAGCTTAGCGAGCGGGTTTAACACCGGGGAGCTGTTTTTT.

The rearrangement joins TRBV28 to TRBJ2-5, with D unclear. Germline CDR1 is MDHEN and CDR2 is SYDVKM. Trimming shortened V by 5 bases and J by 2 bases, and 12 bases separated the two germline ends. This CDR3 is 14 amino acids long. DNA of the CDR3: TGTGCCAGCAGTCAGAGACACACTCAAGAGACCCAGTACTTC. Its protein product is CASSQRHTQETQYF.

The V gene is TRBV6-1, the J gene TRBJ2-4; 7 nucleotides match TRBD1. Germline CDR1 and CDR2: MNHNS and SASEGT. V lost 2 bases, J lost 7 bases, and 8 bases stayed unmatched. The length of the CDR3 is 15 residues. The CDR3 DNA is TGTGCCAGCAGTGAATCCTCAGGGGGATGGAACATTCAGTACTTC. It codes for CASSESSGGWNIQYF.

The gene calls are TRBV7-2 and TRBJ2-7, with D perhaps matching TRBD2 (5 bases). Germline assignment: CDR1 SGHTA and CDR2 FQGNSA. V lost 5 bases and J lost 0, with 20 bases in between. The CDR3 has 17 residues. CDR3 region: CASSATLGSLSSYEQYF. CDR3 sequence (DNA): TGTGCCAGCAGCGCAACCCTTGGGAGTCTTAGCTCCTACGAGCAGTACTTC.

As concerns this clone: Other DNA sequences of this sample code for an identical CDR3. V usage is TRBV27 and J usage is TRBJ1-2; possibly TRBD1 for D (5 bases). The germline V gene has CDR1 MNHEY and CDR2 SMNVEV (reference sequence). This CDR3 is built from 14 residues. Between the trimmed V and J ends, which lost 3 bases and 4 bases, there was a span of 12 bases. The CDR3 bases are TGTGCCAGCAGTTTTTCGCAGGGCCCCTATGGCTACACCTTC. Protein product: CASSFSQGPYGYTF.

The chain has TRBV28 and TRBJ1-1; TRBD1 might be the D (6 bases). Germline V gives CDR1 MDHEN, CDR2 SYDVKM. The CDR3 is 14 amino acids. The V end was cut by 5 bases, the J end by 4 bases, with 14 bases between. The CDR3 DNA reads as TGTGCCAGCAGTCCCTCCGGGGGCGGCACTGAAGCTTTCTTT. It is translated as CASSPSGGGTEAFF. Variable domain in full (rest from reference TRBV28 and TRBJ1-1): DVKVTQSSRYLVKRTGEKVFLECVQDMDHENMFWYRQDPGLGLRLIYFSYDVKMKEKGDIPEGYSVSREKKERFSLILESASTNQTSMYLCASSPSGGGTEAFFGQGTRLTVV.

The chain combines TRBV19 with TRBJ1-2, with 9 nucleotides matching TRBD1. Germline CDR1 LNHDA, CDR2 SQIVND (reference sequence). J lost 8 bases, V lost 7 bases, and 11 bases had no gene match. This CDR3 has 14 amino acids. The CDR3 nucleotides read TGTGCCAGTACCCCGACGACAGGGGGGTCAGGCTACACCTTC. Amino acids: CASTPTTGGSGYTF.

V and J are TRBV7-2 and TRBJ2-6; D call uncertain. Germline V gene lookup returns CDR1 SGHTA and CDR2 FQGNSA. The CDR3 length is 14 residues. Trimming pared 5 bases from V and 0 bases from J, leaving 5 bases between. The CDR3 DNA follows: TGTGCCAGCAGCCCCAACTCTGGGGCCAACGTCCTGACTTTC. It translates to CASSPNSGANVLTF.

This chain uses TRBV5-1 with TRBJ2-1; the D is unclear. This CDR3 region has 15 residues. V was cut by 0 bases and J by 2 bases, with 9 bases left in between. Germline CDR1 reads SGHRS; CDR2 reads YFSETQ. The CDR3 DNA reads TGCGCCAGCAGCTTGGCCTGGGCGACCTACAATGAGCAGTTCTTC. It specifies CASSLAWATYNEQFF.

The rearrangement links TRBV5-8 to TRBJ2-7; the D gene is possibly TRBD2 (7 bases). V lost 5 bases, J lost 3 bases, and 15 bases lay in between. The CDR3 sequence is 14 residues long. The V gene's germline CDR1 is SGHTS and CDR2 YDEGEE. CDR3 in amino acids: CASSEGGRLYEQYF. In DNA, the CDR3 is TGTGCCAGCAGTGAGGGGGGGCGGCTCTACGAGCAGTACTTC.